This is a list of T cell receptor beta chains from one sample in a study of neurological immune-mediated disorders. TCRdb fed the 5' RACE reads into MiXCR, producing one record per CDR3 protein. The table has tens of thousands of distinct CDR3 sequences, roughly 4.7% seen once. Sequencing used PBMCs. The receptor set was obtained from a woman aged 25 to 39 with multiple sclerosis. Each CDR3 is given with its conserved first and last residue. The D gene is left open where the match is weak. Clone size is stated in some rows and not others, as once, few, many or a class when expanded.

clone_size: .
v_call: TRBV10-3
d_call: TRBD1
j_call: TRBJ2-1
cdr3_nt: TGTGCCATCAGTGAGGCCCCTGGACAGGGGGCGTATGAGCAGTTCTTC
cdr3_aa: CAISEAPGQGAYEQFF

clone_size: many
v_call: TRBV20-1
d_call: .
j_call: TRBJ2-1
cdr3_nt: TGCAGTGCTAGAGATCAGAGGGCCTACAATGAGCAGTTCTTC
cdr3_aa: CSARDQRAYNEQFF

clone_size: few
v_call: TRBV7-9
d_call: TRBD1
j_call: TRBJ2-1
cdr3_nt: TGTGCCAGCAGCTTAGCGGACAGGGTCAATGAGCAGTTCTTC
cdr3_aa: CASSLADRVNEQFF

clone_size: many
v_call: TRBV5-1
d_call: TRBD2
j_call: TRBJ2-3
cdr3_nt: TGCGCCAGCAGCGCCCAACTAGCGCTAGGCACAGATACGCAGTATTTT
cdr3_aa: CASSAQLALGTDTQYF

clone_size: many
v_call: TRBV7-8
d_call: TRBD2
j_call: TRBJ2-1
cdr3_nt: TGTGCCAGCAGCTTATCGGGACTAGCGGACTCCTACAATGAGCAGTTCTTC
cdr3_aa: CASSLSGLADSYNEQFF

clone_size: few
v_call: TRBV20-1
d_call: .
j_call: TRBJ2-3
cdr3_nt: TGCAGTGCCAGACAACAATTGTCCGTTTTGGATACGCAGTATTTT
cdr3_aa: CSARQQLSVLDTQYF

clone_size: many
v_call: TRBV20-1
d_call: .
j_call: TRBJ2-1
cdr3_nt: TGCAGTGCTAGAGACCCCACTCGGGGAATCCCCAGCAATGAGCAGTTCTTC
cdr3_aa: CSARDPTRGIPSNEQFF

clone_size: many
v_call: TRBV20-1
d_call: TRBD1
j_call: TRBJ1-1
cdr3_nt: TGCAGTGCTAGTGTCGGACAGGCGAACACTGAAGCTTTCTTT
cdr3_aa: CSASVGQANTEAFF

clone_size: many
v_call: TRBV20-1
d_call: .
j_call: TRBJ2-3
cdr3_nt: TGCAGTGCTAGAGATCTAGCAGGGCTAAGCACAGATACGCAGTATTTT
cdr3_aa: CSARDLAGLSTDTQYF

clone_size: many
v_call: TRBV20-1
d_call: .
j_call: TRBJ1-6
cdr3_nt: TGCAGTGCCGACCCCTCGGGGGTACCCTCGAATTCACCCCTCCACTTT
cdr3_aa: CSADPSGVPSNSPLHF

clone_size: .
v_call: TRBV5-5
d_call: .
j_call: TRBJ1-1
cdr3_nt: TGTGCCAGCAGACTGACGGCGTCAAGGGTTAACACTGAAGCTTTCTTT
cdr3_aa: CASRLTASRVNTEAFF

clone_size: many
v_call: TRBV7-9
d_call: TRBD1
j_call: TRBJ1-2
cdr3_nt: TGTGCCAGCAGCCCAGGGACAGGGTCTCTCTATGGCTACACCTTC
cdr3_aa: CASSPGTGSLYGYTF

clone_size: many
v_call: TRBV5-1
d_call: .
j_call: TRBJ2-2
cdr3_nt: TGCGCCAGCAGCTTGGGACAGGACCCCGGGGAGCTGTTTTTT
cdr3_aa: CASSLGQDPGELFF

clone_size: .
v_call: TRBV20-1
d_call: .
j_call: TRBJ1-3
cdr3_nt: TGCAGTGCAGGGGGGGTCTCTGGAAACACCATATATTTT
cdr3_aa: CSAGGVSGNTIYF

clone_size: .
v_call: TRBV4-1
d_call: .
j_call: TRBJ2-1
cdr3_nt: TGCGCCAGCAGCCTGGGCGGGAACTCCTACAATGAGCAGTTCTTC
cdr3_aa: CASSLGGNSYNEQFF

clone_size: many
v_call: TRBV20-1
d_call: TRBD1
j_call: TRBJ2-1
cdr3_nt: TGCAGTGCATACCGGGACAGGGAGTCCTACAATGAGCAGTTCTTC
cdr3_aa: CSAYRDRESYNEQFF

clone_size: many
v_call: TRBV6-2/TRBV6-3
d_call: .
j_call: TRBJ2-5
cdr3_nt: TGTGCCAGCAGTTCGTCGCTAGCGCAAGAGACCCAGTACTTC
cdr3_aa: CASSSSLAQETQYF

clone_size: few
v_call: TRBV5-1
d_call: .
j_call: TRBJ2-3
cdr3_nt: TGCGCCAGCAGCCCCGCTGGCGGGGTAGTGGCAGATACGCAGTATTTT
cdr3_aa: CASSPAGGVVADTQYF

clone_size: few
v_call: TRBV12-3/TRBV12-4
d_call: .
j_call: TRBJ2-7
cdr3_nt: TGTGCCAGCAGTTCACAGACAGGCTACTCCTACGAGCAGTACTTC
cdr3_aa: CASSSQTGYSYEQYF

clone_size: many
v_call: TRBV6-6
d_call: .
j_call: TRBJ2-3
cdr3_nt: TGTGCCAGCAGTTACTCGCGGGTCAGCACAGATACGCAGTATTTT
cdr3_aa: CASSYSRVSTDTQYF

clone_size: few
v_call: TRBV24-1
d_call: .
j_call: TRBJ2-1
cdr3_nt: TGTGCCACCAGTGATCGCCAGGGTTCCGTGAATGAGCAGTTCTTC
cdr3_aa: CATSDRQGSVNEQFF

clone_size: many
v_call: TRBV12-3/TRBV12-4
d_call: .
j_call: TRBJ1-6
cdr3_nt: TGTGCCAGCAGGTCGGAGCGAACCGGGGTTAATTCACCCCTCCACTTT
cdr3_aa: CASRSERTGVNSPLHF

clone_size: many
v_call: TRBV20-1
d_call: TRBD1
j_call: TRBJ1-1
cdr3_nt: TGCAGTGCTAGAGACTGGGACAGGTATCGTAACACTGAAGCTTTCTTT
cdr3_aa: CSARDWDRYRNTEAFF

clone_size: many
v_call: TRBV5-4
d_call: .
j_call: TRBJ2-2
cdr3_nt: TGTGCCAGCAGCTCCGGGATTTCGAACACCGGGGAGCTGTTTTTT
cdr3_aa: CASSSGISNTGELFF

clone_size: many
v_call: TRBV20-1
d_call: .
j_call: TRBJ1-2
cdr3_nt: TGCAGTGCTAGAGAGTCAGGGAGCTATGGCTACACCTTC
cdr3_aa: CSARESGSYGYTF

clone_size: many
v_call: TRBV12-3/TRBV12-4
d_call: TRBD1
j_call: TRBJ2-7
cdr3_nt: TGTGCCAGCAGTTTATTAGGGGGCACCTACGAGCAGTACTTC
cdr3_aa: CASSLLGGTYEQYF

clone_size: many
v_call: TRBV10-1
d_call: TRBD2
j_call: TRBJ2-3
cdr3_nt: TGCGCCAGCAGTGCGGCCTTAGCGGGGGTTACAGATACGCAGTATTTT
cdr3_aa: CASSAALAGVTDTQYF

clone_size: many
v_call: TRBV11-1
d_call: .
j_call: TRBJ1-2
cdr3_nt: TGTGCCAGCAGCTTACGGAACGTGAGGGGGGACTATGGCTACACCTTC
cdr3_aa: CASSLRNVRGDYGYTF

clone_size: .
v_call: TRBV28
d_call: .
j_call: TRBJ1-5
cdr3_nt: TGTGCCACCCAGACCCCGAATGAGGGGTTTGGGCCCCAGCATTTT
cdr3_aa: CATQTPNEGFGPQHF

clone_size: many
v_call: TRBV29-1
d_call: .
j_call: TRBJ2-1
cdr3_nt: TGCAGCGTTGAAGAAGGATTTGGGCAGTTCTTC
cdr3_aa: CSVEEGFGQFF